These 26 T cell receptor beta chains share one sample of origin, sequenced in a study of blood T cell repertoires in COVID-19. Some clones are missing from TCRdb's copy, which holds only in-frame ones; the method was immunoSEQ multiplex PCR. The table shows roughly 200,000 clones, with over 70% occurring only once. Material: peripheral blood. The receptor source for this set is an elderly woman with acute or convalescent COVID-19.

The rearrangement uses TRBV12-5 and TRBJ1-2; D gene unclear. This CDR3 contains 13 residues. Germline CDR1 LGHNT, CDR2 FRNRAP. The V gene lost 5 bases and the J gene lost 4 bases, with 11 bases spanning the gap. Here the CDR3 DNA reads TGTGCTAGTGGTCGATCCGGTGGCTATGGCTACACCTTC. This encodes CASGRSGGYGYTF. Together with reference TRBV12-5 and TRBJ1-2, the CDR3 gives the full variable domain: DARVTQTPRHKVTEMGQEVTMRCQPILGHNTVFWYRQTMMQGLELLAYFRNRAPLDDSGMPKDRFSAEMPDATLATLKIQPSEPRDSAVYFCASGRSGGYGYTFGSGTRLTVV.

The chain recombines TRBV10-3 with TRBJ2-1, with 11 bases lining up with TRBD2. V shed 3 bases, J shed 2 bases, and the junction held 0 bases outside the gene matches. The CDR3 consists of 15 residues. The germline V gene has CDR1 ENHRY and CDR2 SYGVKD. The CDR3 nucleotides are TGTGCCATCAGTGATAGCGGGGGGGCCTACAATGAGCAGTTCTTC. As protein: CAISDSGGAYNEQFF.

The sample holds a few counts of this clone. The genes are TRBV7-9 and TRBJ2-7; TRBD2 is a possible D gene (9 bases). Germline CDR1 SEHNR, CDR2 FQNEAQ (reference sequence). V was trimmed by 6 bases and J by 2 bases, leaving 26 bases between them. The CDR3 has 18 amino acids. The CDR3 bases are TGTGCCAGCAGGTCCCCGGACAGGGCCCCTAGCGGGACCTACGAGCAGTACTTC. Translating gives CASRSPDRAPSGTYEQYF.

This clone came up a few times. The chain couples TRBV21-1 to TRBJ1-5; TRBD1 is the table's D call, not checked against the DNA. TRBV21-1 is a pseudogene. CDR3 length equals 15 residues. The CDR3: CASGRGTGRNQPQHF. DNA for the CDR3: TGTGCCAGCGGCCGTGGGACAGGGAGGAATCAGCCCCAGCATTTT.

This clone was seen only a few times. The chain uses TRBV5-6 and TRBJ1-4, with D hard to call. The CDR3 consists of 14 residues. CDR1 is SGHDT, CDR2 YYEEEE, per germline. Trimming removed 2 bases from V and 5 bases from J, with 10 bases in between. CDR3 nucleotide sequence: TGTGCCAGCAGCTTCTCCGGGGTAAATGAAAAACTGTTTTTT. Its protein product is CASSFSGVNEKLFF.

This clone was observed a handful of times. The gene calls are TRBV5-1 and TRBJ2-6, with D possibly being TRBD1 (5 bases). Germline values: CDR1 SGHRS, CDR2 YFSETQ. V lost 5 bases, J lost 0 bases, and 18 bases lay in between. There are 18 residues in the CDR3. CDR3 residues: CASSGRGLPSSGANVLTF. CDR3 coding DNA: TGCGCCAGCAGTGGAAGGGGTCTACCCTCCTCTGGGGCCAACGTCCTGACTTTC.

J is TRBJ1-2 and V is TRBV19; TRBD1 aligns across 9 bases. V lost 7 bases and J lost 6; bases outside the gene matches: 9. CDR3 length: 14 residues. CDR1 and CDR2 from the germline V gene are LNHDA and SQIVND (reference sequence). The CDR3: CASTIGTGNNGYTF. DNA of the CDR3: TGTGCCAGTACCATCGGGACAGGGAACAATGGCTACACCTTC.

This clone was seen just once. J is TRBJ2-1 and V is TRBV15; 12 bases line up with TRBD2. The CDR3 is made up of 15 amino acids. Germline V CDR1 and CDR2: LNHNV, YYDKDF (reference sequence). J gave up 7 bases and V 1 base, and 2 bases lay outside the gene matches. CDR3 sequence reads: CATSRGTSGRNEQFF. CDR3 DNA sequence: TGTGCCACCAGCAGAGGAACTAGCGGGAGGAATGAGCAGTTCTTC.

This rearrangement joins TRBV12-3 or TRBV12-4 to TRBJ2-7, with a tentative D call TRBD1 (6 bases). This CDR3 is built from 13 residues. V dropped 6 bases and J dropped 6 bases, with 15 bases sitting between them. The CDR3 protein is CASRTTGFGEQYF. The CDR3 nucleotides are TGTGCCAGCAGAACTACAGGGTTCGGCGAGCAGTACTTC.

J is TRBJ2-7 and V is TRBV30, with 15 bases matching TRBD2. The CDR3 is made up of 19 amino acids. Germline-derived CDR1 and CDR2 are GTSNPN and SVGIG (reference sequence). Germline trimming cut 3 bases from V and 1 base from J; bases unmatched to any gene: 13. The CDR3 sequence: CAWSKSGTSGRIGSYEQYF. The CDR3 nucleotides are TGTGCCTGGAGCAAATCCGGGACTAGCGGGAGGATTGGGTCCTACGAGCAGTACTTC.

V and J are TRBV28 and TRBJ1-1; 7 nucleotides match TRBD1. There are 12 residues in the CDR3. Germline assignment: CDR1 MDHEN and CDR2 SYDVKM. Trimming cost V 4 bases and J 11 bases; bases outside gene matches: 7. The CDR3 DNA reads TGTGCCAGCAGTTCCGACAGGGATAGGGCTTTCTTT. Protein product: CASSSDRDRAFF.

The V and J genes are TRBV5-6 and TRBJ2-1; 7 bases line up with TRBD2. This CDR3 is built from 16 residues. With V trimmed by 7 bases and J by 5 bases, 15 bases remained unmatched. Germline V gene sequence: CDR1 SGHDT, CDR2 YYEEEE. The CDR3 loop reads CASSYTVSGIHNEQFF. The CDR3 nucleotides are TGTGCCAGCTCATATACGGTCAGCGGGATTCACAATGAGCAGTTCTTC.

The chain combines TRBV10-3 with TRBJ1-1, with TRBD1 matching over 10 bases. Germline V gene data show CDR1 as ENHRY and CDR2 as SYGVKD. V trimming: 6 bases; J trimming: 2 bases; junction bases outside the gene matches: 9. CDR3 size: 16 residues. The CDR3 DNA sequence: TGTGCCATCAGAGATAGGGACAGGGGCGGCAACACTGAAGCTTTCTTT. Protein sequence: CAIRDRDRGGNTEAFF.

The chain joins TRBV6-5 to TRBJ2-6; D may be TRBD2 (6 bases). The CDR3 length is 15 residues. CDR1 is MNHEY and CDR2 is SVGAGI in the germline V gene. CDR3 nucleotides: TGTGCTATCCGCAGGGACTCCTCTGGGGCCAACGTCCTGACTTTC. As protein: CAIRRDSSGANVLTF.

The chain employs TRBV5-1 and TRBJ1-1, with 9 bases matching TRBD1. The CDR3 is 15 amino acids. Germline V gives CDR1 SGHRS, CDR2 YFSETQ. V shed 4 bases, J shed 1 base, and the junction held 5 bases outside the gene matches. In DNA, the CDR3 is TGCGCCAGCAGCGTGGACAGGGGCTCGAACACTGAAGCTTTCTTT. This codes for CASSVDRGSNTEAFF. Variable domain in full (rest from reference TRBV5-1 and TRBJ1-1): KAGVTQTPRYLIKTRGQQVTLSCSPISGHRSVSWYQQTPGQGLQFLFEYFSETQRNKGNFPGRFSGRQFSNSRSEMNVSTLELGDSALYLCASSVDRGSNTEAFFGQGTRLTVV.

CDR3 amino acids: CASSLGAGGADEQYF. In nucleotides, the CDR3 is TGTGCCAGCAGCTTAGGGGCAGGGGGCGCGGACGAGCAGTACTTC. The chain joins TRBV7-9 to TRBJ2-7; 8 bases are shared with TRBD1. The CDR3 length is 15 residues. V shed 1 base and J 5 bases; nucleotides not matched to a gene: 7. Germline values: CDR1 SEHNR, CDR2 FQNEAQ (reference sequence).

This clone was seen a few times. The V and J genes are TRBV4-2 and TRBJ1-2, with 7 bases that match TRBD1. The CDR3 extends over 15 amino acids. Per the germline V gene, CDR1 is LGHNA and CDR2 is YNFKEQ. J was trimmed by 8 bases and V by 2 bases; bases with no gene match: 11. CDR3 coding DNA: TGTGCCAGCAGCCAACCCGACAGGGACAACGCCGGCTACACCTTC. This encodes CASSQPDRDNAGYTF.

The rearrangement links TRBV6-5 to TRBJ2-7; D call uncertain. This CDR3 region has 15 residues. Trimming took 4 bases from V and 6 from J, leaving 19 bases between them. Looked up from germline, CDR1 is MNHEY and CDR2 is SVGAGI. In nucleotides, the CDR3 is TGTGCCAGCAGTTCCCTATTGCGGCTGGCCCCCGAGCAGTACTTC. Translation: CASSSLLRLAPEQYF.

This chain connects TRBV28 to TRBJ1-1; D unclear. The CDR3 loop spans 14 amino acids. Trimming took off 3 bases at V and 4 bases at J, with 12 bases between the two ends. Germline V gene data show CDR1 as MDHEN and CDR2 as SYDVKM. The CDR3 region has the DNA TGTGCCAGCAGTTTCCCTGGGCTGGCCACTGAAGCTTTCTTT. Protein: CASSFPGLATEAFF.

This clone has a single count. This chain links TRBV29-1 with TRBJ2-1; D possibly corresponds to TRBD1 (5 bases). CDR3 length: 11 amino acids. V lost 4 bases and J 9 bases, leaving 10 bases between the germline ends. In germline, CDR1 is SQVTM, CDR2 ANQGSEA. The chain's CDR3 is CSVGGLGEQFF. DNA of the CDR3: TGCAGCGTTGGGGGCCTGGGTGAGCAGTTCTTC.

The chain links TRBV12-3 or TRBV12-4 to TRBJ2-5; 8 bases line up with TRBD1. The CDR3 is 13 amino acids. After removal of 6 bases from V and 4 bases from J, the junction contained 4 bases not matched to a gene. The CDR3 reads CASSNRGSETQYF. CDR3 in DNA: TGTGCCAGCAGCAACAGGGGGTCAGAGACCCAGTACTTC.

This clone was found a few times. The CDR3 is CASSSQLSSYEQYF. The CDR3 DNA follows: TGTGCCAGCAGCTCACAGCTATCCTCCTACGAGCAGTACTTC. The gene calls are TRBV7-2 and TRBJ2-7, with D hard to call. The CDR3 extends over 14 amino acids. In germline, CDR1 is SGHTA, CDR2 FQGNSA. The V end lost 4 bases, the J end lost 0 bases, and 10 bases lay between the germline ends.

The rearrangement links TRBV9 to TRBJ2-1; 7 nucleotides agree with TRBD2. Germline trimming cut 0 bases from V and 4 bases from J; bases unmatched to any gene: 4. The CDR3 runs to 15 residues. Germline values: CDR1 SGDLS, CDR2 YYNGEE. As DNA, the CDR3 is TGTGCCAGCAGCGTAGATGCGGGAGCATACAATGAGCAGTTCTTC. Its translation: CASSVDAGAYNEQFF. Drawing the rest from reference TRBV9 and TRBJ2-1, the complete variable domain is DSGVTQTPKHLITATGQRVTLRCSPRSGDLSVYWYQQSLDQGLQFLIQYYNGEERAKGNILERFSAQQFPDLHSELNLSSLELGDSALYFCASSVDAGAYNEQFFGPGTRLTVL.

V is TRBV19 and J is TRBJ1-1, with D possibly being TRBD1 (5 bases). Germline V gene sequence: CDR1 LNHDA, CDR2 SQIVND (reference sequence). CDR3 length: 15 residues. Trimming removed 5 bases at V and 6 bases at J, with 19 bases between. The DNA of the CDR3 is TGTGCCAGTAGTGCCACCGGGACCGGGAGCTCTGAAGCTTTCTTT. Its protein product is CASSATGTGSSEAFF.

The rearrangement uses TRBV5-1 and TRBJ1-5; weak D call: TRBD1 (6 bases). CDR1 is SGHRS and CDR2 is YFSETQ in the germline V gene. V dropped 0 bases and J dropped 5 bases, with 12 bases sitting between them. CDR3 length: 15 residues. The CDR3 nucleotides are TGCGCCAGCAGCTTGGAAGGCAGGGGCGATCAGCCCCAGCATTTT. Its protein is CASSLEGRGDQPQHF.

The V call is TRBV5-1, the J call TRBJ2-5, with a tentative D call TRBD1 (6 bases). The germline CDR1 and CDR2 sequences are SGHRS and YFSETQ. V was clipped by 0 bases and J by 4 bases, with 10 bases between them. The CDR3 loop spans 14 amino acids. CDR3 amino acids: CASSLGSGAETQYF. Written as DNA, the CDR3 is TGCGCCAGCAGCTTGGGTTCAGGGGCAGAGACCCAGTACTTC.